These 27 T cell receptor beta chains share one sample of origin, sequenced in a study of CD8+CD57+ T cells in acquired aplastic anemia. Only patients with CD8+CD57+ cell expansion on flow cytometry were chosen for sequencing. Template material for TCR beta VDJ and CDR3 profiling consisted of genomic DNA. MiXCR, applied by TCRdb to the reads, yields one record per CDR3 protein. Among 180,000 or so distinct CDR3 sequences listed, about half were seen once. Sequencing used sorted CD4+, CD8+, or CD8+CD57+ T cells (not recorded which) from PBMCs. These receptor sequences come from a human donor with aplastic anemia.

This clonotype appeared many times. The chain recombines TRBV9 with TRBJ1-3; D remains unclear. CDR3 length equals 15 residues. V lost 3 bases, J lost 5 bases, and 15 bases lay in between. In germline, CDR1 is SGDLS, CDR2 YYNGEE. The CDR3 DNA reads as TGTGCCAGCAGCGCCACAGACGGGGTGAGAAACACCATATATTTT. This gives the protein CASSATDGVRNTIYF.

This clonotype was found many times. The V call is TRBV6-1, the J call TRBJ1-2; D is undetermined. CDR1 is MNHNS and CDR2 is SASEGT in the germline V gene. The CDR3 loop spans 12 amino acids. Trimming pared 5 bases from V and 8 bases from J, leaving 12 bases between. This CDR3 reads CASSQVGEGYTF. CDR3 nucleotide sequence: TGTGCCAGCAGTCAAGTCGGGGAAGGCTACACCTTC.

The rearrangement links TRBV19 to TRBJ2-1; TRBD1 aligns across 7 bases. Germline assignment: CDR1 LNHDA and CDR2 SQIVND (reference sequence). J gave up 2 bases and V 2 bases, and 3 bases lay outside the gene matches. The CDR3 runs 15 residues. CDR3 residues: CASSITGAPYNEQFF. In DNA form, the CDR3 reads TGTGCCAGTAGTATAACAGGGGCACCCTACAATGAGCAGTTCTTC.

The chain employs TRBV2 and TRBJ2-2; the match to TRBD1 covers 8 bases. The CDR3 totals 15 residues. V shed 4 bases and J 7 bases; nucleotides not matched to a gene: 8. Germline lookup yields CDR1 SNHLY and CDR2 FYNNEI. CDR3 loop: CASSGAGGAIGELFF. The CDR3 DNA follows: TGTGCCAGCAGTGGGGCAGGGGGCGCGATCGGGGAGCTGTTTTTT.

The chain couples TRBV12-3 or TRBV12-4 to TRBJ2-2; 10 bases match TRBD2. The CDR3 covers 15 residues. J gave up 2 bases and V 5 bases, and 2 bases lay outside the gene matches. The chain's CDR3 is CASSPSGGNTGELFF. In DNA, the CDR3 is TGTGCCAGCAGTCCTAGCGGGGGTAACACCGGGGAGCTGTTTTTT.

As concerns this clonotype: At one end, the junction sequence differs from germline, possibly due to a read error. The chain has TRBV7-7 and TRBJ2-5; TRBD2 might be the D (5 bases). This CDR3 has 12 residues. Looked up from germline, CDR1 is SSHAT and CDR2 is FNYEAQ (reference sequence). CDR3 loop: CASSPGWETQYF. The CDR3 nucleotides are TGTGCTAGCAGCCCGGGATGGGAGACCCAGTACTTC.

Ten or more counts support this clonotype. The rearrangement links TRBV15 to TRBJ2-5; D might be TRBD2 (6 bases). This CDR3 spans 14 amino acids. V shed 0 bases and J shed 4 bases, with 9 bases lying between them. Germline V gives CDR1 LNHNV, CDR2 YYDKDF (reference sequence). This chain's CDR3 is CATSRDGGGETQYF. The CDR3 region has the DNA TGTGCCACCAGCAGAGATGGGGGAGGAGAGACCCAGTACTTC.

The V call is TRBV11-2, the J call TRBJ1-2, with D possibly matching TRBD1 (6 bases). The CDR3 consists of 13 residues. The germline V and J ends were trimmed by 6 bases and 6 bases, with 14 bases remaining between them. CDR1 is SGHAT, CDR2 FQNNGV, per germline. The CDR3 is CASRIAGADGYTF. The CDR3 DNA reads as TGTGCCAGCAGGATCGCAGGGGCAGATGGCTACACCTTC.

This clonotype was seen a few times. In DNA form, the CDR3 reads TGTGCCACCAGTGCCGGAGGACCCTACGAGCAGTACTTC. Translated, it gives CATSAGGPYEQYF. The rearrangement uses TRBV24-1 and TRBJ2-7; D is perhaps TRBD2 (5 bases). The V gene lost 5 bases and the J gene lost 2 bases, with 9 bases spanning the gap. The CDR3 extends over 13 amino acids. CDR1 and CDR2 (germline): KGHDR, SFDVKD.

This clonotype showed up many times. This rearrangement joins TRBV11-2 to TRBJ1-5; perhaps TRBD1 as D (5 bases). This CDR3 has 14 residues. V was clipped by 1 base and J by 4 bases, with 8 bases between them. The V gene's germline CDR1 is SGHAT and CDR2 FQNNGV. This CDR3 reads CASSLAGGNQPQHF. The CDR3 DNA reads as TGTGCCAGCAGCTTAGCCGGGGGGAATCAGCCCCAGCATTTT.

The CDR3 here is CAWSDQARAEAFF. The DNA for the CDR3 is TGTGCCTGGAGTGACCAGGCGAGGGCTGAAGCTTTCTTT. The chain is built from TRBV30 and TRBJ1-1, with D unclear. Germline V gives CDR1 GTSNPN, CDR2 SVGIG (reference sequence). Trimming shortened V by 1 base and J by 6 bases, and 12 bases separated the two germline ends. There are 13 residues in the CDR3.

The J gene is TRBJ1-5, the V gene TRBV2; D is unresolved. The CDR3 spans 15 residues. V lost 5 bases, J lost 3 bases, and 14 bases lay in between. The germline V gene has CDR1 SNHLY and CDR2 FYNNEI. The CDR3 here is CASSLRRGNNQPQHF. CDR3 DNA: TGTGCCAGCAGTTTAAGGCGGGGAAACAATCAGCCCCAGCATTTT. Full variable domain (missing parts from reference TRBV2 and TRBJ1-5): EPEVTQTPSHQVTQMGQEVILRCVPISNHLYFYWYRQILGQKVEFLVSFYNNEISEKSEIFDDQFSVERPDGSNFTLKIRSTKLEDSAMYFCASSLRRGNNQPQHFGDGTRLSIL.

The CDR3 coding sequence is TGCAGTGCTAGAGATCTCGGGTCCGACGAGCAGTACTTC. It codes for CSARDLGSDEQYF. The chain is built from TRBV20-1 and TRBJ2-7; D gene unclear. Germline V gives CDR1 DFQATT, CDR2 SNEGSKA (reference sequence). The CDR3 has 13 amino acids. Trimming stripped 0 bases from V and 5 bases from J, with 11 bases between.

This clonotype was seen at least ten times. The chain employs TRBV16 and TRBJ1-1; maybe TRBD1 (6 bases). CDR1 and CDR2 from the germline V gene are KGHSY and FQNENV. The V gene lost 1 base and the J gene lost 6 bases, with 12 bases spanning the gap. CDR3 length: 14 amino acids. CDR3 region: CASSQLPGAAEAFF. The CDR3 DNA follows: TGTGCCAGCAGCCAATTGCCGGGGGCGGCTGAAGCTTTCTTT.

The CDR3 protein is CASSRDMGNTIYF. The CDR3 nucleotides are TGTGCCAGTAGCCGGGACATGGGAAACACCATATATTTT. This chain links TRBV19 with TRBJ1-3; TRBD1 is a possible D gene (6 bases). The germline CDR1 and CDR2 sequences are LNHDA and SQIVND (reference sequence). The CDR3 has 13 amino acids. Trimming took off 6 bases at V and 4 bases at J, with 10 bases between the two ends.

The sample holds many counts of this clonotype. The genes are TRBV12-3 or TRBV12-4 and TRBJ1-3; D unclear. The CDR3 runs to 14 residues. Trimming removed 5 bases from V and 4 bases from J, with 12 bases in between. The CDR3 here is CASSQTGRGNTIYF. CDR3 sequence (DNA): TGTGCCAGCAGTCAAACCGGACGGGGAAACACCATATATTTT.

Of note for this clonotype: The junction differs from germline at one of its ends, possibly a read error. The rearrangement uses TRBV10-3 and TRBJ2-5, with a possible D match to TRBD1 (6 bases). Germline V gives CDR1 ENHRY, CDR2 SYGVKD. The CDR3 has 8 amino acids. In DNA form, the CDR3 reads TGTGCCAGCAGGAGACAGGACTTC. Its translation: CASRRQDF.

The gene calls are TRBV19 and TRBJ2-1; 8 bases map to TRBD2. In germline, CDR1 is LNHDA, CDR2 SQIVND (reference sequence). There are 16 residues in the CDR3. Trimming at V came to 0 bases and at J to 1 base, leaving 2 bases not matched to a gene. The CDR3 is CASSIDGTSSYNEQFF. CDR3 coding DNA: TGTGCCAGTAGTATAGATGGGACTAGTTCCTACAATGAGCAGTTCTTC. The variable domain in full, with the rest retrieved from reference TRBV19 and TRBJ2-1, is DGGITQSPKYLFRKEGQNVTLSCEQNLNHDAMYWYRQDPGQGLRLIYYSQIVNDFQKGDIAEGYSVSREKKESFPLTVTSAQKNPTAFYLCASSIDGTSSYNEQFFGPGTRLTVL.

This clonotype was seen at least ten times. The chain has TRBV3-1 and TRBJ1-3; D call uncertain. V lost 2 bases, J lost 2 bases, and 1 base lay in between. The CDR3 has 12 residues. Germline CDR1 is LGHDT and CDR2 is YNNKEL (reference sequence). The DNA of the CDR3 is TGTGCCAGCAGCCAAACTGGAAACACCATATATTTT. This sequence encodes CASSQTGNTIYF. The full variable domain, in which reference TRBV3-1 and TRBJ1-3 provide the parts outside the CDR3, is DTAVSQTPKYLVTQMGNDKSIKCEQNLGHDTMYWYKQDSKKFLKIMFSYNNKELIINETVPNRFSPKSPDKAHLNLHINSLELGDSAVYFCASSQTGNTIYFGEGSWLTVV.

This clonotype was counted ten times or more. J is TRBJ2-5 and V is TRBV9; 8 bases line up with TRBD2. This CDR3 is built from 16 residues. Germline trimming cut 5 bases from V and 3 bases from J; bases unmatched to any gene: 12. From germline, CDR1 is SGDLS and CDR2 YYNGEE. The CDR3 region is CASSTSGGRAEETQYF. In DNA, the CDR3 is TGTGCCAGCAGTACCTCGGGGGGGCGGGCAGAAGAGACCCAGTACTTC.

V is TRBV20-1 and J is TRBJ2-7; the D gene is possibly TRBD2 (6 bases). Trimming removed 3 bases from V and 5 bases from J, with 17 bases in between. Germline lookup yields CDR1 DFQATT and CDR2 SNEGSKA (reference sequence). This CDR3 comprises 14 residues. CDR3 DNA sequence: TGCAGTGCTAGTGGGGCGGGGACGAACGACGAGCAGTACTTC. As protein: CSASGAGTNDEQYF.

In this sample, this clonotype turned up many times. The chain joins TRBV2 to TRBJ2-2; D is perhaps TRBD1 (6 bases). The CDR3 consists of 14 residues. Between the trimmed V and J ends, which lost 6 bases and 6 bases, there was a span of 14 bases. CDR1 and CDR2 (germline): SNHLY, FYNNEI. The CDR3 DNA is TGTGCCAGCAGCCGGGGACATCCGTCCGGGGAGCTGTTTTTT. Its translation is CASSRGHPSGELFF.

This chain joins TRBV7-8 and TRBJ2-1, with D unresolved. The CDR3 loop spans 13 amino acids. V was trimmed by 0 bases and J by 7 bases, leaving 7 bases between them. Per germline, CDR1 SGHVS and CDR2 FQNEAQ. In nucleotides, the CDR3 is TGTGCCAGCAGCTTAGCGGTTAAAAATGAGCAGTTCTTC. Translation gives CASSLAVKNEQFF.

The sample holds many counts of this clonotype. V gene TRBV15 combines with J gene TRBJ1-5; 7 bases are a match to TRBD1. With V trimmed by 5 bases and J by 3 bases, 4 bases remained unmatched. Germline V gene sequence: CDR1 LNHNV, CDR2 YYDKDF (reference sequence). CDR3 length: 14 amino acids. The CDR3 protein is CATSRQGNNQPQHF. The CDR3 region has the DNA TGTGCCACCAGCCGACAGGGAAACAATCAGCCCCAGCATTTT.

This chain connects TRBV6-5 to TRBJ2-2; TRBD1 aligns across 10 bases. The CDR3 loop spans 15 amino acids. J gave up 6 bases and V 5 bases, and 6 bases lay outside the gene matches. Germline V CDR1 and CDR2: MNHEY, SVGAGI. This CDR3 reads CASSNRQGAAGELFF. In DNA form, the CDR3 reads TGTGCCAGCAGTAACCGACAGGGGGCTGCCGGGGAGCTGTTTTTT.

In its sample, this clonotype was seen a few times. This CDR3 reads CSVEANSYEQYF. The CDR3 nucleotides are TGCAGCGTTGAGGCCAACTCCTACGAGCAGTACTTC. The chain employs TRBV29-1 and TRBJ2-7; D is unresolved. Germline V lookup: CDR1 SQVTM, CDR2 ANQGSEA. V lost 3 bases, J lost 0 bases, and 6 bases lay in between. This CDR3 has 12 residues.

The genes are TRBV10-2 and TRBJ2-7; D tentatively reads TRBD1 or TRBD2 (5 bases each). V gave up 1 base and J gave up 0 bases, with 13 bases separating them. The V gene's germline CDR1 is WSHSY and CDR2 SAAADI. CDR3 length: 16 residues. CDR3 DNA sequence: TGCGCCAGCAGTGAGTTAGCTGGGGGTCCCTCCTACGAGCAGTACTTC. It encodes CASSELAGGPSYEQYF.